This TCR beta chain came from a study of T cells after posttransplantation cyclophosphamide. Study-wide points: Recipient CMV seropositivity and CMV reactivation strongly tracked TRB clonality.

Sequencing used immunoSEQ multiplex PCR; TCRdb keeps in-frame clones, though not all of them. The sample holds 51,000 or so clones, 94% seen once. Details on this clone: No antigen is known for it.

The clonotype originates from a woman in her thirties in good health and a related stem cell transplant donor. The sample taken for sequencing was PBMCs.

CDR3 sequence: CASNAGFRDDEKLFF. The CDR3 DNA is TGTGCCAGCAACGCGGGGTTCAGGGACGATGAAAAACTGTTTTTT. J is TRBJ1-4 and V is TRBV6-1, with D maybe TRBD1 (5 bases). V lost 7 bases and J 6 bases, leaving 18 bases between the germline ends. CDR3 size: 15 residues. Germline CDR1 is MNHNS and CDR2 is SASEGT.